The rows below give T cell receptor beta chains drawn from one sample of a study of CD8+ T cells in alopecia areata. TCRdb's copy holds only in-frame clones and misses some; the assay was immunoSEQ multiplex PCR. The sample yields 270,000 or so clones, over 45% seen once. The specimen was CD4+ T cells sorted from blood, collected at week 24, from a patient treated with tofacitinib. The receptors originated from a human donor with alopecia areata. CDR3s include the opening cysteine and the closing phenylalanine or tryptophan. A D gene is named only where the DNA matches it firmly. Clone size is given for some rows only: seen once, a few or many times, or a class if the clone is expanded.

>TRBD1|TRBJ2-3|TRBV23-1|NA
TGCGCCAGCAATCATACAGGGGGCGCGGAAGATACGCAGTATTTT
CASNHTGGAEDTQYF
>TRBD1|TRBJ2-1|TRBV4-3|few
TGCGCCAGCAGCCCAAGAGGAAGGACAGGGAACCCCAATGAGCAGTTCTTC
CASSPRGRTGNPNEQFF
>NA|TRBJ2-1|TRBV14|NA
TGTGCCAGCAGCCTCGGGACACCCAGCGATGAGCAGTTCTTC
CASSLGTPSDEQFF
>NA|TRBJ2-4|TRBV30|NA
TGTGCCTGGAGTGTACTGAGAGACAGCAAAAACATTCAGTACTTC
CAWSVLRDSKNIQYF
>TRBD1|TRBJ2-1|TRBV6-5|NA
TGTGCCAGCAGGCCGGGACAGGGGGCCGGTGAGCAGTTCTTC
CASRPGQGAGEQFF
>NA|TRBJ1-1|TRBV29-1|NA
TGCAGCGTTGAACAACCCGCCACTGAAGCTTTCTTT
CSVEQPATEAFF
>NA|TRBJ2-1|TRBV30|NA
TGTGCCTGGAGTGTAGGGGACCGCTACAATGAGCAGTTCTTC
CAWSVGDRYNEQFF
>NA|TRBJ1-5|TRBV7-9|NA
TGTGCCAGCAGCTTAGTTGGGTCTGGAGATCAGCCCCAGCATTTT
CASSLVGSGDQPQHF
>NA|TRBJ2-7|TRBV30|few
TGTGCCTGGATGAGACCGGGACCACCCTACGAGCAGTACTTC
CAWMRPGPPYEQYF
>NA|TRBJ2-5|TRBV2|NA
TGTGCCAGCAGCAGGGGACCCCTTGAAGAGACCCAGTACTTC
CASSRGPLEETQYF
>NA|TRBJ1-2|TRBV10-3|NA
TGTGCCATCAGACCGCCAGATCTCTATGGCTACACCTTC
CAIRPPDLYGYTF
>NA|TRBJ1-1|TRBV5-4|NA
TGTGCCAGCAGCGGCCGACAGAACACTGAAGCTTTCTTT
CASSGRQNTEAFF
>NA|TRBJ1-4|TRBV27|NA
TGTGCCAGCAGTAGACCGGGGGCCCCTAATGAAAAACTGTTTTTT
CASSRPGAPNEKLFF
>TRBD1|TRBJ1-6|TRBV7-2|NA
TGTGCCAGCAGCCCAGGGGGGCGGAGGAATTCACCCCTCCACTTT
CASSPGGRRNSPLHF
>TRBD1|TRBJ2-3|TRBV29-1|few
TGCAGCGTTGGTGTTACAGGGGACGTGACAGATACGCAGTATTTT
CSVGVTGDVTDTQYF
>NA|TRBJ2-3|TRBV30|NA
TGTGCCTGGATCGAAAGGGGCCGCACAGATACGCAGTATTTT
CAWIERGRTDTQYF
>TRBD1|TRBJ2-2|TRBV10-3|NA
TGTGCCATCAGTGAGGGACAGGGTAACACCGGGGAGCTGTTTTTT
CAISEGQGNTGELFF
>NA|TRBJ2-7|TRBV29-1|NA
TGCAGCGTTGGGTGGAGCCTCGGGTTCCACGAGCAGTACTTC
CSVGWSLGFHEQYF
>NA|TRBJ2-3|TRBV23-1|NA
TGCGCCAGCACCAACCTCGTTGCAGATACGCAGTATTTT
CASTNLVADTQYF
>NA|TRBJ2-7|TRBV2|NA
TGTGCCAGCAGTGGGCGTGGCGGGGAGTCCTACGAGCAGTACTTC
CASSGRGGESYEQYF
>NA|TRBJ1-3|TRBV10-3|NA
TGTGCCATCAGGGGGACGGAAGGAAACACCATATATTTT
CAIRGTEGNTIYF
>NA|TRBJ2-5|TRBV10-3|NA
TGTGCCACGATCGCAGGAGAGACCCAGTACTTC
CATIAGETQYF
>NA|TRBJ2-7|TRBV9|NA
TGTGCCAGCAGCGTTGGGCGGTTATTCTCCTACGAGCAGTACTTC
CASSVGRLFSYEQYF
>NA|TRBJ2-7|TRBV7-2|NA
TGTGCCAGCAGCTTACAGTTCTCCGGGACAACTAGCTCCTACGAGCAGTACTTC
CASSLQFSGTTSSYEQYF
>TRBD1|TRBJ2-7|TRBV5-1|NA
TGCGCCAGCAGCTCGAGACAGGGCCTCTCCTACGAGCAGTACTTC
CASSSRQGLSYEQYF
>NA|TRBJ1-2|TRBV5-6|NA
TGTGCCAGCAGCTTGAACTATGGCTACACCTTC
CASSLNYGYTF
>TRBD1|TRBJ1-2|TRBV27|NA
TGTGCCAGCAGTTCGGACAGGGGAACCAACTATGGCTACACCTTC
CASSSDRGTNYGYTF
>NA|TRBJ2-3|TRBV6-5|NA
TGTGCCAGCAGTTACTCGAGCAGCACAGATACGCAGTATTTT
CASSYSSSTDTQYF
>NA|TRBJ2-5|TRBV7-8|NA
TGTGCCAGCAGCCCACGGGGGTCTGAGGGCGAGACCCAGTACTTC
CASSPRGSEGETQYF
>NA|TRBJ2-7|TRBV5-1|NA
TGCGCCAGCAGCTTGGAAGCGGCGACATCCTACGAGCAGTACTTC
CASSLEAATSYEQYF
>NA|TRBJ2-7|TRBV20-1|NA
TGCAGTGCCAGGGAGTCCTACGAGCAGTACTTC
CSARESYEQYF
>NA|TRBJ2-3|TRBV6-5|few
TGTGCCAGCAGTTCAACAGGGAGCACAGATACGCAGTATTTT
CASSSTGSTDTQYF
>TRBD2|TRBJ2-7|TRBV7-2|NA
TGTGCCAGCAGCCTCCGGACTAGCGGGGCCTACGAGCAGTACTTC
CASSLRTSGAYEQYF
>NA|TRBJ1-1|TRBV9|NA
TGTGCCAGCAGCCGCGAGGGGGGTTTAGCTGAAGCTTTCTTT
CASSREGGLAEAFF
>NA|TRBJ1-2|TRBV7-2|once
TGTGCCAGCAGCTTAGCGCCCGGCTATGGCTACACCTTC
CASSLAPGYGYTF
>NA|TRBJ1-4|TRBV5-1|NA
TGCGCCAGCAGCTTGGAGGCAGGGCAACTGTTTTTT
CASSLEAGQLFF
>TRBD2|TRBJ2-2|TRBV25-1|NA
TGTGCCAGCAGTCCTAAAGCCTTAGCGGGGGTCCCCACCGGGGAGCTGTTTTTT
CASSPKALAGVPTGELFF
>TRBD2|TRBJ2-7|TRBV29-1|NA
TGCAGCGCCAGACTAGCGGGAAGCTCCTACGAGCAGTACTTC
CSARLAGSSYEQYF
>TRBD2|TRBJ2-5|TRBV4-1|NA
TGCGCCAGCAGCCAAGGCTGGACTAGCCAAGAGACCCAGTACTTC
CASSQGWTSQETQYF
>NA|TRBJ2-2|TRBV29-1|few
TGCAGCGCCAAGTCAATCCAGGGGAGGACCGGGGAGCTGTTTTTT
CSAKSIQGRTGELFF
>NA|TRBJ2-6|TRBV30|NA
TGTGCCTGGAGTAACGTGCGAGGGGCCAACGTCCTGACTTTC
CAWSNVRGANVLTF
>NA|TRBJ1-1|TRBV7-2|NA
TGTGCCAGCAGCCACGCGGGGGGAGGCACTGAAGCTTTCTTT
CASSHAGGGTEAFF
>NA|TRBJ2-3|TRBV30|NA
TGTGCCTGGAGTGTACAACTGAACACAGATACGCAGTATTTT
CAWSVQLNTDTQYF
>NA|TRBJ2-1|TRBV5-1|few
TGCGCCAGCAGCTTGGATATAAGGGATGAGCAGTTCTTC
CASSLDIRDEQFF
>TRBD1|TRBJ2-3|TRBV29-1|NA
TGCAGCGTTGGGACAGGGCCAGATACGCAGTATTTT
CSVGTGPDTQYF